The 30 T cell receptor beta chains below were found in one sample sequenced in a study of shared clonotypes between healthy human individuals. Repertoires were generated with immunoSEQ multiplex PCR, while TCRdb's copy carries only in-frame clones and drops some. The data hold around 100,000 clones, with about 67% observed a single time. The specimen was memory CD8+ T cells sorted from blood. The subset is: CD45RO+ cells pooled with CCR7-negative TemRA cells. The receptor source for this set is a woman in her 30s in good health.

The chain is built from TRBV21-1 and TRBJ2-7; the table gives TRBD1 as D, unverified against the DNA. TRBV21-1 is assigned pseudogene status. The CDR3 spans 16 residues. The CDR3 DNA reads TGTGCCAGCAGCAAAGCACTCCCCCGTCAGGACTACGAGCAGTACTTC. Its translation is CASSKALPRQDYEQYF.

This clone has a handful of counts. The CDR3 DNA is TGTGCCAGCAGTACGATTCGCCATCGACAGGGGGCGCAAAGCTATGGCTACACCTTC. It translates to CASSTIRHRQGAQSYGYTF. The chain joins TRBV21-1 to TRBJ1-2; the table's D call of TRBD1 was not tested on the DNA. TRBV21-1 is designated a pseudogene. CDR3 length: 19 residues.

The chain recombines TRBV5-1 with TRBJ1-4; D is uncertain. The CDR3 sequence is 15 residues long. Between the trimmed V and J ends, which lost 1 base and 0 bases, there was a span of 7 bases. CDR1 SGHRS and CDR2 YFSETQ come from the germline V gene. CDR3 region: CASSLMATTNEKLFF. The CDR3 DNA sequence: TGCGCCAGCAGCTTGATGGCCACAACTAATGAAAAACTGTTTTTT.

The chain uses TRBV28 and TRBJ2-7; TRBD2 might be the D (6 bases). The V end was cut by 6 bases, the J end by 5 bases, with 14 bases between. The CDR3 spans 13 residues. Looked up from germline, CDR1 is MDHEN and CDR2 is SYDVKM. The CDR3 DNA follows: TGTGCCAGCAGCTCGTGGGGGGTCGACGAGCAGTACTTC. It specifies CASSSWGVDEQYF.

The J gene is TRBJ1-3, the V gene TRBV25-1, with TRBD1 as a possible D gene (5 bases). Trimming shortened V by 2 bases and J by 0 bases, and 11 bases separated the two germline ends. In germline, CDR1 is MGHDK, CDR2 SYGVNS. CDR3 length: 16 amino acids. The CDR3 nucleotides read TGTGCCAGCAGTGAAATCGGGGGAGGCTCTGGAAACACCATATATTTT. Protein: CASSEIGGGSGNTIYF.

This clone was recorded a few times. The CDR3 spells CASSLTGARNQPQHF. As DNA, the CDR3 is TGTGCCAGCAGTCTCACAGGGGCCCGCAATCAGCCCCAGCATTTT. The chain employs TRBV28 and TRBJ1-5; 7 positions agree with TRBD1. This CDR3 has 15 amino acids. The J segment lost 2 bases and the V segment lost 5 bases, leaving 6 bases of the junction unmatched. CDR1 is MDHEN, CDR2 SYDVKM, per germline.

A few counts support this clone. This chain joins TRBV6-6 and TRBJ2-1; TRBD2 agrees at 7 bases. This CDR3 comprises 16 residues. Germline loops: CDR1 MNHNY, CDR2 SVGAGI (reference sequence). The V segment lost 4 bases and the J segment 1 base; nucleotides outside the gene matches: 7. Here the CDR3 reads CASSLYGAGSYNEQFF. For the CDR3, the DNA is TGTGCCAGCAGTTTATACGGAGCGGGGTCCTACAATGAGCAGTTCTTC.

The rearrangement links TRBV27 to TRBJ2-2; 9 nucleotides align to TRBD1. From germline, CDR1 is MNHEY and CDR2 SMNVEV (reference sequence). V lost 5 bases and J lost 6; bases outside the gene matches: 7. The CDR3 is made up of 15 amino acids. The CDR3 sequence: CASSPSTGGSGELFF. CDR3 coding DNA: TGTGCCAGCAGTCCGTCGACAGGGGGATCCGGGGAGCTGTTTTTT.

This chain uses TRBV10-2 with TRBJ1-2, with D perhaps TRBD1 (6 bases). The CDR3 contains 18 residues. The germline gives CDR1 WSHSY, CDR2 SAAADI. With 0 bases removed from V and 6 bases from J, the gap between germline ends came to 23 bases. The CDR3 spells CASSESLLRATGSNGYTF. The CDR3 DNA follows: TGCGCCAGCAGTGAGTCGCTACTCCGGGCTACAGGGTCGAATGGCTACACCTTC.

The chain joins TRBV7-6 to TRBJ2-5; a weak D match, TRBD1 (6 bases). The CDR3 loop spans 13 amino acids. Germline assignment: CDR1 SGHVS and CDR2 FNYEAQ. Trimming pared 8 bases from V and 5 bases from J, leaving 15 bases between. The CDR3 DNA is TGTGCCAGCCGCCTCTCTAGGGGGGAGACCCAGTACTTC. This translates into CASRLSRGETQYF.

This clone appeared many times. This chain's CDR3 is CASSDRERDEQFF. The CDR3 DNA reads as TGTGCCAGCAGTGATAGGGAACGGGACGAGCAGTTCTTC. The J gene is TRBJ2-1, the V gene TRBV6-4; possibly TRBD1 or TRBD2 for D (5 bases each). Trimming left V 3 bases short and J 10 bases short, with 13 bases between. The germline V gene has CDR1 MRHNA and CDR2 SNTAGT. The length of the CDR3 is 13 residues.

The rearrangement uses TRBV6-5 and TRBJ1-1; D unclear. The CDR3 runs to 13 residues. Germline lookup yields CDR1 MNHEY and CDR2 SVGAGI. With 0 bases removed from V and 4 bases from J, the gap between germline ends came to 6 bases. The CDR3 is CASSYSMITEAFF. The CDR3 DNA is TGTGCCAGCAGTTACTCGATGATCACTGAAGCTTTCTTT.

The rearrangement joins TRBV11-2 to TRBJ2-2, with TRBD1 identical over 11 bases. The CDR3 covers 15 residues. The J segment lost 5 bases and the V segment lost 3 bases, leaving 2 bases of the junction unmatched. Germline V gives CDR1 SGHAT, CDR2 FQNNGV. The CDR3 coding sequence is TGTGCCAGCAGCTTGGACAGGGGGCGAACCGGGGAGCTGTTTTTT. It is translated as CASSLDRGRTGELFF.

This chain links TRBV4-2 with TRBJ2-1; 7 bases match TRBD2. The ends lost 4 bases at V and 6 bases at J; junction bases unmatched: 3. The germline V gene encodes CDR1 LGHNA and CDR2 YNFKEQ. This CDR3 has 13 residues. The CDR3 here is CASSLLAPNEQFF. For the CDR3, the DNA is TGTGCCAGCAGCCTACTAGCGCCCAATGAGCAGTTCTTC.

The CDR3 region has the DNA TGCAGCGTGCTGCGGACAGGGGCAAAGGGCACTGAAGCTTTCTTT. It codes for CSVLRTGAKGTEAFF. The chain links TRBV29-1 to TRBJ1-1; the match to TRBD1 covers 9 bases. CDR1 is SQVTM, CDR2 ANQGSEA, per germline. The length of the CDR3 is 15 residues. The ends lost 6 bases at V and 4 bases at J; junction bases unmatched: 12.

The rearrangement links TRBV25-1 to TRBJ2-7, with 7 positions matching TRBD2. CDR3 size: 13 residues. The V segment lost 4 bases and the J segment 6 bases; nucleotides outside the gene matches: 6. Germline-derived CDR1 and CDR2 are MGHDK and SYGVNS. CDR3 residues: CASSAPPGGEQYF. The CDR3, as DNA: TGTGCCAGCAGTGCCCCGCCGGGGGGCGAGCAGTACTTC.

The CDR3: CASIDYGGRSPEAFF. In DNA, the CDR3 is TGTGCCAGTATTGATTACGGGGGACGGAGTCCTGAAGCTTTCTTT. The chain couples TRBV19 to TRBJ1-1; TRBD1 might be the D (5 bases). This CDR3 has 15 amino acids. V gave up 7 bases and J gave up 6 bases, with 21 bases separating them. CDR1 LNHDA and CDR2 SQIVND come from the germline V gene (reference sequence). Variable domain in full (rest from reference TRBV19 and TRBJ1-1): DGGITQSPKYLFRKEGQNVTLSCEQNLNHDAMYWYRQDPGQGLRLIYYSQIVNDFQKGDIAEGYSVSREKKESFPLTVTSAQKNPTAFYLCASIDYGGRSPEAFFGQGTRLTVV.

The chain recombines TRBV7-9 with TRBJ2-5; 12 bases are shared with TRBD2. CDR1 and CDR2 (germline): SEHNR, FQNEAQ (reference sequence). Trimming at V came to 5 bases and at J to 4 bases, leaving 5 bases not matched to a gene. The CDR3 loop spans 15 amino acids. For the CDR3, the DNA is TGTGCCAGCAGCCAGCCGGGACTAGCGGGAGAGACCCAGTACTTC. Translation gives CASSQPGLAGETQYF.

The rearrangement uses TRBV2 and TRBJ1-5, with TRBD1 matching over 7 bases. Per germline, CDR1 SNHLY and CDR2 FYNNEI. V trimming: 4 bases; J trimming: 6 bases; junction bases outside the gene matches: 3. The CDR3 has 13 residues. The CDR3 here is CASSGQGFQPQHF. The DNA for the CDR3 is TGTGCCAGCAGTGGACAGGGCTTTCAGCCCCAGCATTTT.

This clone was seen a handful of times. This chain links TRBV28 with TRBJ2-2; unclear D gene. CDR3 length: 14 residues. The V end lost 1 base, the J end lost 5 bases, and 8 bases lay between the germline ends. Germline V CDR1 and CDR2: MDHEN, SYDVKM. Here the CDR3 reads CASSLFGLTGELFF. As DNA, the CDR3 is TGTGCCAGCAGTTTATTCGGGCTGACCGGGGAGCTGTTTTTT.

This clone was recorded at least ten times. The CDR3 region has the DNA TGTGCCAGCAGCTTTTATCAGGGGGTAGTGGAGACCCAGTACTTC. It translates to CASSFYQGVVETQYF. The rearrangement joins TRBV7-9 to TRBJ2-5; 7 nucleotides line up with TRBD1. This CDR3 comprises 15 residues. Germline V gene data show CDR1 as SEHNR and CDR2 as FQNEAQ (reference sequence). The J segment lost 5 bases and the V segment lost 3 bases, leaving 9 bases of the junction unmatched.

This clone was seen only a few times. The CDR3 coding sequence is TGTGCCAGCAGGAGGACTAGCGGGAGGGCGGGTGAGCAGTTCTTC. It yields the protein CASRRTSGRAGEQFF. The chain links TRBV2 to TRBJ2-1, with 15 bases aligning to TRBD2. There are 15 residues in the CDR3. With V trimmed by 6 bases and J by 9 bases, 6 bases remained unmatched. Germline V gene lookup returns CDR1 SNHLY and CDR2 FYNNEI.

This clone occurred once. V and J are TRBV19 and TRBJ2-5; the D gene could be TRBD1 or TRBD2 (5 bases each). The closer fit of TRBJ2-7 to the DNA end suggests the J call may be wrong. The CDR3 loop spans 15 amino acids. Germline CDR1 and CDR2: LNHDA and SQIVND (reference sequence). CDR3 bases: TGTGCCAGTAGTATCTGGGACGGAGAACCCTACGAGCAGTACTTC. As protein: CASSIWDGEPYEQYF.

Comments on this clone: Since a far larger clone is one base different, this is likely a read error. In the same sample, other DNA sequences code for this CDR3. The V gene is TRBV6-5, the J gene TRBJ2-7; TRBD2 matches at 8 bases. CDR1 is MNHEY, CDR2 SVGAGI, per germline. The CDR3 has 15 residues. After removal of 5 bases from V and 5 bases from J, the junction contained 11 bases not matched to a gene. CDR3 amino acids: CASSGRAGANDEQYF. The CDR3 DNA reads as TGTGCCAGCAGTGGGCGAGCGGGGGCTAACGACGAGCAGTACTTC.

The chain couples TRBV6-5 to TRBJ1-5; D is undetermined. Germline V CDR1 and CDR2: MNHEY, SVGAGI. V shed 5 bases and J shed 0 bases, with 8 bases lying between them. The length of the CDR3 is 14 residues. In nucleotides, the CDR3 is TGTGCCAGCAGTCCCCACAGTAGCAATCAGCCCCAGCATTTT. Protein: CASSPHSSNQPQHF.

This chain links TRBV9 with TRBJ2-7, with D possibly being TRBD2 (6 bases). Germline V gene lookup returns CDR1 SGDLS and CDR2 YYNGEE. Trimming pared 4 bases from V and 3 bases from J, leaving 17 bases between. This CDR3 has 15 amino acids. CDR3 loop: CASSPDMFGGYEQYF. The CDR3 nucleotides read TGTGCCAGCAGCCCTGATATGTTCGGGGGCTACGAGCAGTACTTC.

The chain links TRBV30 to TRBJ2-7; 10 positions match TRBD2. The germline CDR1 and CDR2 sequences are GTSNPN and SVGIG (reference sequence). The V gene end was trimmed by 3 bases and the J gene end by 6 bases; junction bases not matched to a gene: 11. The length of the CDR3 is 15 residues. The DNA for the CDR3 is TGTGCCTGGAGCGCGAGCGGGAGGGCCCTCGGCGAGCAGTACTTC. Its protein product is CAWSASGRALGEQYF.

This clone showed up many times. This chain connects TRBV2 to TRBJ2-1, with 7 bases aligning to TRBD2. The CDR3 runs to 13 residues. V trimming: 8 bases; J trimming: 4 bases; junction bases outside the gene matches: 5. Germline CDR1 SNHLY, CDR2 FYNNEI. The CDR3 is CASGSSGYNEQFF. As DNA, the CDR3 is TGTGCCAGCGGGTCTAGCGGATACAATGAGCAGTTCTTC.

The chain links TRBV7-8 to TRBJ2-1; TRBD2 matches at 8 bases. The germline CDR1 and CDR2 sequences are SGHVS and FQNEAQ. Trimming at V came to 2 bases and at J to 11 bases, leaving 11 bases not matched to a gene. The CDR3 runs 15 residues. The CDR3 protein is CASSLSFGTSLKQFF. The CDR3, as DNA: TGTGCCAGCAGCTTATCATTCGGGACTAGTCTGAAGCAGTTCTTC.

The sample holds a few counts of this clone. The junction differs from germline at one of its ends, possibly a read error. The chain employs TRBV6-6 and TRBJ1-5, with D possibly matching TRBD1 (6 bases). This CDR3 comprises 13 residues. Per germline, CDR1 MNHNY and CDR2 SVGAGI (reference sequence). In nucleotides, the CDR3 is TGTGCCAGCAGTGACTCGGACAGCCAGCCCCAGCATTTT. It encodes CASSDSDSQPQHF.